The clone carrying this T cell receptor beta chain was seen a few times. Its antigen remains unidentified. Measured with immunoSEQ multiplex PCR; TCRdb has only the in-frame clones, and not every one. Of tens of thousands of clones listed, around nine tenths are singletons. The entry originates in a study of T cells in localized non-small cell lung cancer. Germline CDR1 and CDR2: LGHNT and FRNRAP. The CDR3 is 15 amino acids. Trimming left V 0 bases short and J 5 bases short, with 13 bases between. Study-level findings and limits: Median detection of top 100 tumor clones in adjacent lung was 57 clones. Uninvolved adjacent lung showed higher T cell clonality than tumor. Since sequencing was restricted to only one region of the tumor, intratumor heterogeneity remains a possibility.

The rearrangement links TRBV12-5 to TRBJ1-1; D is ambiguous. The input for sequencing was PBMCs, taken before any cancer treatment. The receptor was isolated from a man aged 35 to 69 with stage II lung adenocarcinoma. CDR3 protein: CASGLVVGSGTEAFF. CDR3 coding DNA: TGTGCTAGTGGTTTGGTTGTAGGGAGTGGAACTGAAGCTTTCTTT.